The source of this T cell receptor (beta chain) is a study of T cell clonality in common variable immunodeficiency. Study-wide results and caveats: TCRbeta clonality was increased in CVID versus healthy controls.

Sequenced by immunoSEQ multiplex PCR; TCRdb stores in-frame clones only, minus some. The sample includes around 50,000 clones, none of them occurring once. This clone was detected many times. Antigen specificity is unknown. The read stops 3 residues short of the end of the CDR3; the missing end is completed from the germline J gene. The CDR3 is 14 residues long. CDR1 SGHDN and CDR2 FVKESK come from the germline V gene. Patients and controls were mostly of Caucasian heritage. The chain combines TRBV14 with TRBJ1-5; unclear D gene. Sequenced material: peripheral blood mononuclear cells. This receptor was identified in a person aged 18 to 69 in good health. CDR3 region: CPLTRGEGNQPQHF. The part of the CDR3 DNA that was read is TGTCCACTAACTCGGGGAGAAGGGAATCAGCCC.